The rows below give T cell receptor beta chains drawn from one sample of a study of cytomegalovirus exposure and HLA in healthy donors. The method was immunoSEQ multiplex PCR; TCRdb's version includes in-frame clones alone and lacks a portion of them. The sample has roughly 100,000 clones; less than 85% are singletons. The sample was PBMCs. These receptor sequences come from a man aged 35-49 years in good health and CMV-seronegative. Each CDR3 is given with its conserved first and last residue. The order of the fields is J gene, D gene, V gene, clone size, CDR3 DNA, CDR3 protein. D genes are given only for firm matches. Only some rows state a clone size, as once, few, many or a class for expanded clones.

TRBJ2-1 . TRBV19 . TGTGCCAGTAATAACAGGAATGAGCAGTTCTTC CASNNRNEQFF
TRBJ1-3 . TRBV6-6 . TGTGCCAGCAGTTACTCGATACAGGGACGTGGAAACACCATATATTTT CASSYSIQGRGNTIYF
TRBJ2-1 TRBD1 TRBV11-2 . TGTGCCAGCAGCTTAAGGGGACAGGGGAACAATGAGCAGTTCTTC CASSLRGQGNNEQFF
TRBJ2-1 TRBD1 TRBV6-5 few TGTGCCAGCAGTTATCTCCGGGACAGGGACAATGAGCAGTTCTTC CASSYLRDRDNEQFF
TRBJ2-3 . TRBV7-6 . TGTGCCAGCAAATCAGGGGGCGCGGGGGTAGATACGCAGTATTTT CASKSGGAGVDTQYF
TRBJ2-7 . TRBV11-2 . TGTGCCAGCAGCTTAGCAACCTACGAGCAGTACTTC CASSLATYEQYF
TRBJ2-7 . TRBV7-9 . TGTGCCAGCAGCCCCTGGGGGCAGGGGCCAACCTACGAGCAGTACTTC CASSPWGQGPTYEQYF
TRBJ2-7 . TRBV13 . TGTGCCAGCAGCTTCGGGTTAGGGGCCTTTGACGAGCAGTACTTC CASSFGLGAFDEQYF
TRBJ2-3 TRBD2 TRBV7-9 . TGTGCCAGCAGCTTAGTGCGGGGGGCTTCTAGCACAGATACGCAGTATTTT CASSLVRGASSTDTQYF
TRBJ1-2 TRBD1 TRBV5-6 . TGTGCCAGTGGGACAGTAACTTATAACTATGGCTACACCTTC CASGTVTYNYGYTF
TRBJ2-7 TRBD1 TRBV6-1 . TGTGCCAGCAGTCAAGGTCCAGGGGGATCCTACGAGCAGTACTTC CASSQGPGGSYEQYF
TRBJ1-2 . TRBV4-3 . TGCGCCAGCAGCCAAGAGGACAAGGGCTATGGCTACACCTTC CASSQEDKGYGYTF
TRBJ2-7 . TRBV27 few TGTGCCAGCAGTCCCGCCCGGGGCTACGAGCAGTACTTC CASSPARGYEQYF
TRBJ1-5 TRBD1 TRBV7-9 . TGTTCCAGCAGCTCCACGGACAGGCCTTATCAGCCCCAGCATTTT CSSSSTDRPYQPQHF
TRBJ1-2 TRBD1 TRBV29-1 . TGCAGCGGTGGGACAGGGTCGGGCTATGGCTACACCTTC CSGGTGSGYGYTF
TRBJ2-3 TRBD1 TRBV9 . TGTGCCAGCAGCCCACGACAGGGGCCGACCACAGATACGCAGTATTTT CASSPRQGPTTDTQYF
TRBJ2-1 TRBD1 TRBV4-1 . TGCGCCAGCAGCCAAGGGTCGGGGACAGGGGGCTACAATGAGCAGTTCTTC CASSQGSGTGGYNEQFF
TRBJ2-2 . TRBV27 . TGTGCCAGCAGTTTATCGAAGGCGGGAACCGGGGAGCTGTTTTTT CASSLSKAGTGELFF
TRBJ1-1 . TRBV5-1 . TGCGCCAGCTCAGGATCCGCCGGCACTGAAGCTTTCTTT CASSGSAGTEAFF
TRBJ2-7 TRBD1 TRBV5-1 . TGCGCCAGCAGCTCGCAGGAATCCGGGACAGGGAAGTACGAGCAGTACTTC CASSSQESGTGKYEQYF
TRBJ2-5 TRBD1 TRBV11-2 . TGTGCCAGCAGCTTAGGGGACAGGGATCAAGAGACCCAGTACTTC CASSLGDRDQETQYF
TRBJ2-1 TRBD2 TRBV10-3 . TGTGCCATCAGACCCACTAGCGGGGGCTACAATGAGCAGTTCTTC CAIRPTSGGYNEQFF